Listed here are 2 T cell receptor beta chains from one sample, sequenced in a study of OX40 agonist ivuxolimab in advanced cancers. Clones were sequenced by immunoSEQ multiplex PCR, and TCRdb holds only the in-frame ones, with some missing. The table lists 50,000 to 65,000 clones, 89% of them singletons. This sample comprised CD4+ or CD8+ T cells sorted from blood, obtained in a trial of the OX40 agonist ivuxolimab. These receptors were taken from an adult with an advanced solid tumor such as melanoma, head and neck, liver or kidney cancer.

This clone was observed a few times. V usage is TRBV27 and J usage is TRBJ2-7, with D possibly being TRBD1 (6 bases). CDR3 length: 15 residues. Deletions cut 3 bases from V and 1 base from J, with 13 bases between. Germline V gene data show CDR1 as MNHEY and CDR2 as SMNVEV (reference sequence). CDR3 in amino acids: CASSFLRTESYEQYF. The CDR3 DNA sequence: TGTGCCAGCAGTTTCTTGAGGACAGAGTCCTACGAGCAGTACTTC.

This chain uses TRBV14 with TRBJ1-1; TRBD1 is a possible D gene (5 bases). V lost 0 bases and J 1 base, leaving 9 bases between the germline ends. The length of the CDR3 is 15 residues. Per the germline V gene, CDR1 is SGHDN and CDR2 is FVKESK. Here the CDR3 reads CASSQDGDRNTEAFF. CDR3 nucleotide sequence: TGTGCCAGCAGCCAAGACGGCGACAGGAACACTGAAGCTTTCTTT.